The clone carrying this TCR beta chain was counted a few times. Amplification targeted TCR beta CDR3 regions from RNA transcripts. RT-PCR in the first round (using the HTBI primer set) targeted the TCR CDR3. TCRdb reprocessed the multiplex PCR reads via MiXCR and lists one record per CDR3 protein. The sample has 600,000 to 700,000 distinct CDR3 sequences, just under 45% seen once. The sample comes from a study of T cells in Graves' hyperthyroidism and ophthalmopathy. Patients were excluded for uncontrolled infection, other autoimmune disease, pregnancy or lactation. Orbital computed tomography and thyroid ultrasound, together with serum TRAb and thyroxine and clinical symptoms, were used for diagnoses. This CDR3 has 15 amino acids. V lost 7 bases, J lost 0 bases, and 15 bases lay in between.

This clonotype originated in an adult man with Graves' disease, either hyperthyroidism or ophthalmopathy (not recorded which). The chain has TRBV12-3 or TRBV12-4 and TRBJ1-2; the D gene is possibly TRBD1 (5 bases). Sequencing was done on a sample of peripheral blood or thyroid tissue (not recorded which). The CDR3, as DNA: TGTGCCAGCAATGTCCGGGACGGATCTAACTATGGCTACACCTTC. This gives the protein CASNVRDGSNYGYTF.